This TCR beta chain was profiled in a study of cytotoxic CD8 clonotypes in ibrutinib-treated CLL. Study results and caveats: The clonality went up when patients responded to ibrutinib and dropped back toward baseline at progression. Sampling times (in sustained-remission versus progressing patients) were not the same. The clonality rise at ibrutinib response reflected private clonotype expansion.

Sequencing used immunoSEQ multiplex PCR; TCRdb keeps in-frame clones, though not all of them. The sample shows 15,000 to 20,000 clones, roughly four fifths of them seen only once. Concerning this clone itself: Its cognate antigen is unknown.

The germline CDR1 and CDR2 sequences are SGHNT and YYREEE (reference sequence). V lost 6 bases and J 6 bases, leaving 23 bases between the germline ends. The CDR3 loop spans 16 amino acids. The chain uses TRBV5-4 and TRBJ2-3; tentative D call: TRBD2 (6 bases). The starting material was PBMCs, obtained before ibrutinib treatment. The receptor comes from a human donor with chronic lymphocytic leukemia. DNA of the CDR3: TGTGCCAGCACCCTAGGAGGAGTAACGGGAGTCGATACGCAGTATTTT. This encodes CASTLGGVTGVDTQYF.